A selection of T cell receptor beta chains follows, all from one sample in a study of T cell responses to AZD1222 COVID-19 vaccine. Here immunoSEQ multiplex PCR was the method, and the copy in TCRdb shows in-frame clones only, minus some. The table lists about 54,000 clones, about 90% of them singletons. The sample consisted of peripheral blood, taken on day 0 of AZD1222 vaccination. The receptors here all came from an adult in good health. Both conserved end residues are part of each CDR3. Only some rows state a clone size, as once, few, many or a class for expanded clones.

cdr3_aa | v_call | clone_size
CAWSSSGNQPQHF | TRBV30 | .
CASSHGRIGASTDTQYF | TRBV3-1/TRBV3-2 | .
CSASENQETQYF | TRBV20-1 | .
CASSFPGSVNEQFF | TRBV7-9 | .
CASSRDRSGYTF | TRBV28 | .
CASSRGLAGTGELFF | TRBV6-5 | .
CASRNGGGAYDEQFF | TRBV6-6 | .
CASSSLAGGSYEQYF | TRBV7-8 | .
CASTPGGGVRGYTF | TRBV5-1 | few
CASSSGGGSGANVLTF | TRBV11-3 | once
CASSFAGGDTQYF | TRBV12-1 | few
CASRPAHSGNTIYF | TRBV5-1 | .
CASSLTGQGAEAFF | TRBV7-9 | few
CASTGGTDTQYF | TRBV6-5 | .
CASSRDRGGAYEQYF | TRBV6-5 | .
CASSGYGTAGNTIYF | TRBV9 | .
CASSSTRQGANQPQHF | TRBV2 | .
CASSFLTGGNTEAFF | TRBV5-8 | .
CASSRGDLNTGELFF | TRBV6-5 | once
CASSIRDHSYEQYF | TRBV6-5 | .
CASSEDRGHYNEQFF | TRBV9 | .
CASSPRDSNQPQHF | TRBV6-5 | .
CASSLGGALGNEKLFF | TRBV28 | .
CAISDGEYGYTF | TRBV10-3 | few
CASRGSAGREQYF | TRBV28 | .
CASSLYRGTQYF | TRBV5-4 | .
CASSQGGLGNEQFF | TRBV3-1/TRBV3-2 | .
CASSLATGRAGELFF | TRBV27 | .
CASSVSPMAQETQYF | TRBV5-5 | .
CARASSHSPLHF | TRBV2 | .
CASRLAGGTWTQYF | TRBV28 | few
CASSLGRADTQYF | TRBV5-1 | .
CASSLSGQGGVNEQYF | TRBV28 | .
CASSQTPVNTEAFF | TRBV4-1 | .
CAWSVLTGDDGYTF | TRBV30 | .
CASSLAVEGIRIGELFF | TRBV5-4 | .